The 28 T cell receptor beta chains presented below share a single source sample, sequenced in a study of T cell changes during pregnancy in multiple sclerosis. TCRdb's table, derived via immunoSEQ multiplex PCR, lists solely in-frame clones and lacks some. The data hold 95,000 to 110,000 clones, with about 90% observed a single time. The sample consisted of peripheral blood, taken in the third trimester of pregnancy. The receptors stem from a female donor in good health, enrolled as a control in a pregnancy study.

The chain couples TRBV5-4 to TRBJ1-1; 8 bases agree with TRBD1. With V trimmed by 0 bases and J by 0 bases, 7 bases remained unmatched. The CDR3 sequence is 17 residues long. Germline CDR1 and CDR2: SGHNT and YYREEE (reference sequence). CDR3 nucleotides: TGTGCCAGCAGCTTGGGACAGGGGAGGGGAATGAACACTGAAGCTTTCTTT. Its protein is CASSLGQGRGMNTEAFF. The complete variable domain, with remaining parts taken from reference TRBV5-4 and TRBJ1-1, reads ETGVTQSPTHLIKTRGQQVTLRCSSQSGHNTVSWYQQALGQGPQFIFQYYREEENGRGNFPPRFSGLQFPNYSSELNVNALELDDSALYLCASSLGQGRGMNTEAFFGQGTRLTVV.

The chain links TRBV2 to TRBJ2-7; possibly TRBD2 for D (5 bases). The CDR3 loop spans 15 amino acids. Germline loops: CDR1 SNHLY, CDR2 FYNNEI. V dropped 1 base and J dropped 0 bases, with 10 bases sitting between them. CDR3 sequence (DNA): TGTGCCAGCAGTGAAGGGACTTCGAGCTCCTACGAGCAGTACTTC. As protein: CASSEGTSSSYEQYF.

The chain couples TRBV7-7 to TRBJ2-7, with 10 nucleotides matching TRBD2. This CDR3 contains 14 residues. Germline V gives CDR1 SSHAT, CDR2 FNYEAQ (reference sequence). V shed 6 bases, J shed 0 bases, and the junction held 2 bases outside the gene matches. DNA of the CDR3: TGTGCCAGCAGTCCTAGCGGGGGCTCCTACGAGCAGTACTTC. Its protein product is CASSPSGGSYEQYF. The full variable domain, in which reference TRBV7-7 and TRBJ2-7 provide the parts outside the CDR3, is GAGVSQSPRYKVTKRGQDVTLRCDPISSHATLYWYQQALGQGPEFLTYFNYEAQPDKSGLPSDRFSAERPEGSISTLTIQRTEQRDSAMYRCASSPSGGSYEQYFGPGTRLTVT.

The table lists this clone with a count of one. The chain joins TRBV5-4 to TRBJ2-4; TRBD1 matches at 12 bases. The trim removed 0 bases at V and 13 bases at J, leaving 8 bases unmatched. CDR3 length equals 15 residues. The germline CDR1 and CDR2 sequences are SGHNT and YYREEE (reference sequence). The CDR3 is CASSLAGQGAIRQYF. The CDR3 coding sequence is TGTGCCAGCAGCTTGGCGGGACAGGGGGCGATTAGGCAGTACTTC. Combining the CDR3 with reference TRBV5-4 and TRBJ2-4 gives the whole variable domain ETGVTQSPTHLIKTRGQQVTLRCSSQSGHNTVSWYQQALGQGPQFIFQYYREEENGRGNFPPRFSGLQFPNYSSELNVNALELDDSALYLCASSLAGQGAIRQYFGAGTRLSVL.

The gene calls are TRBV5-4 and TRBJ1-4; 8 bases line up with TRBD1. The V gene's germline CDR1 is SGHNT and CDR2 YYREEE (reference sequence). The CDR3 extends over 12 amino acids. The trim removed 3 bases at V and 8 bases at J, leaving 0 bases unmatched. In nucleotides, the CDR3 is TGTGCCAGCAGCTGGGACAGGGAAAAACTGTTTTTT. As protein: CASSWDREKLFF.

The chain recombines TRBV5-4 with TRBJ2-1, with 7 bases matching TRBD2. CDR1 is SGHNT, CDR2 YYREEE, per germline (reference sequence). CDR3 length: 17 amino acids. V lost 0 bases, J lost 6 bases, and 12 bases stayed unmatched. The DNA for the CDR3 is TGTGCCAGCAGCTTGGGGTTAGCGGGCCAAGACGGCAATGAGCAGTTCTTC. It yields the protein CASSLGLAGQDGNEQFF.

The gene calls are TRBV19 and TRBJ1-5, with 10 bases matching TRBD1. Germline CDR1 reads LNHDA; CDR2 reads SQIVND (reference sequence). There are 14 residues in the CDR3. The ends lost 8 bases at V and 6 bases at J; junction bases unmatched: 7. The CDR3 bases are TGTGCCAGTTGGGGGGGACAGGGGTCTCAGCCCCAGCATTTT. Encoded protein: CASWGGQGSQPQHF.

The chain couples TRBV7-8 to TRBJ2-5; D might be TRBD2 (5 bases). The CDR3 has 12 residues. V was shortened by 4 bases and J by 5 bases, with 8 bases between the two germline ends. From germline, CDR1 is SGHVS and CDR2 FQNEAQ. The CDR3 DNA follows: TGTGCCAGCAGCTCACGAGGGGAGACCCAGTACTTC. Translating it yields CASSSRGETQYF.

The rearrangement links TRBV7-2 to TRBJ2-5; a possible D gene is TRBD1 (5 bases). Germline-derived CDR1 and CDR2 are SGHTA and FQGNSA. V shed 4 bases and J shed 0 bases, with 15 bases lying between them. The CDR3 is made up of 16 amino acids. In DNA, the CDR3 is TGTGCCAGCAGCTCCGAGGACATGCAGTACCAAGAGACCCAGTACTTC. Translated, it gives CASSSEDMQYQETQYF.

Here the CDR3 reads CASSSRTGPKNYGYTF. CDR3 DNA sequence: TGTGCCAGCAGTTCGCGGACAGGCCCGAAAAACTATGGCTACACCTTC. The V gene is TRBV27, the J gene TRBJ1-2, with 7 nucleotides matching TRBD1. Trimming took 4 bases from V and 2 from J; bases not matched to a gene: 10. Germline V gene lookup returns CDR1 MNHEY and CDR2 SMNVEV (reference sequence). This CDR3 region has 16 residues.

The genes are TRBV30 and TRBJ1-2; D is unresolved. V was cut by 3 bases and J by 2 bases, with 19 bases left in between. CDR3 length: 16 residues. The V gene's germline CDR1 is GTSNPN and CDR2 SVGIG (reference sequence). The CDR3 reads CAWSSSRGRINYGYTF. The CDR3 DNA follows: TGTGCCTGGAGCTCCAGCCGTGGCAGGATAAACTATGGCTACACCTTC.

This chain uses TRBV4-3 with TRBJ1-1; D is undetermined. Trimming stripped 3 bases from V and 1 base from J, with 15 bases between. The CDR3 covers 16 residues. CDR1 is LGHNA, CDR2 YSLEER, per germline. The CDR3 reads CASSHRMGGANTEAFF. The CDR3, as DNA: TGCGCCAGCAGCCATCGAATGGGTGGAGCGAACACTGAAGCTTTCTTT.

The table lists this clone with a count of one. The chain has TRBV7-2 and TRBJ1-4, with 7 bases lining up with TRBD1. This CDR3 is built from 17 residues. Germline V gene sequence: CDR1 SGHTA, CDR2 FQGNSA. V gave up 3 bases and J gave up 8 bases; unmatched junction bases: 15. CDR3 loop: CASSFSGTDIQGEKLFF. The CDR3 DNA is TGTGCCAGCAGCTTTTCAGGGACAGATATTCAAGGGGAAAAACTGTTTTTT.

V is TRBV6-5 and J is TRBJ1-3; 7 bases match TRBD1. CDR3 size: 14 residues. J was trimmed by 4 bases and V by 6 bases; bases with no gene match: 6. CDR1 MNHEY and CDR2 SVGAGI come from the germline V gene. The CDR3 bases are TGTGCCAGCAGCTCTGGGACAGTGGGAAACACCATATATTTT. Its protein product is CASSSGTVGNTIYF.

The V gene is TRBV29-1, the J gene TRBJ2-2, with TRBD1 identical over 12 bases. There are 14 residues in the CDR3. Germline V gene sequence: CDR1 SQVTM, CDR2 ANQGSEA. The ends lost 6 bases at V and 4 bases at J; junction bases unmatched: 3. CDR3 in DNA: TGCAGCGTCGGGACAGGGGGCGTCACCGGGGAGCTGTTTTTT. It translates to CSVGTGGVTGELFF.

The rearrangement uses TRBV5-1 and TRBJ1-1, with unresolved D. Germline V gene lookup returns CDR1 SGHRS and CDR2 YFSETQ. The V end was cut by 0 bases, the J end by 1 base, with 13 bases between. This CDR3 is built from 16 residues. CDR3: CASSLEAGRGNTEAFF. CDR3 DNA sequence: TGCGCCAGCAGCTTGGAGGCAGGCCGTGGGAACACTGAAGCTTTCTTT.

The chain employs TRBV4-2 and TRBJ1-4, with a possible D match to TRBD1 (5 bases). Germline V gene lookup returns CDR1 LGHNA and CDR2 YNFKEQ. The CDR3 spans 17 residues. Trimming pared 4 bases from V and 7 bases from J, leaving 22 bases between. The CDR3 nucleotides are TGTGCCAGCAGCCGTCAACGGACCCAGGGTCAGGGTGAAAAACTGTTTTTT. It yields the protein CASSRQRTQGQGEKLFF.

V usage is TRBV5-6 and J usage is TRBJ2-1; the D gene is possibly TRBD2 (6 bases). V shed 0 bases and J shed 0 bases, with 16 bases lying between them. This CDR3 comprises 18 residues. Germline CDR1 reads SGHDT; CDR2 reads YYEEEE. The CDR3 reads CASSLGSGIPSSYNEQFF. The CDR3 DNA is TGTGCCAGCAGCTTGGGTAGCGGCATCCCTAGCTCCTACAATGAGCAGTTCTTC.

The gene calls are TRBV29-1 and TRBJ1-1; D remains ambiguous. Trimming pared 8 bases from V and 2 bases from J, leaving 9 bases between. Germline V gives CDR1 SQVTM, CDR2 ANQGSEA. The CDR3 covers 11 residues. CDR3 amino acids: CSIQHNTEAFF. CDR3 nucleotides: TGCAGCATACAACACAACACTGAAGCTTTCTTT.

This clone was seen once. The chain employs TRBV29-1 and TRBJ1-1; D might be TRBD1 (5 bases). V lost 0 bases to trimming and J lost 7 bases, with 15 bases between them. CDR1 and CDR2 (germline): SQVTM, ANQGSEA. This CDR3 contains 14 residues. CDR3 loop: CSVEDPGHASEAFF. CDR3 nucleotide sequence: TGCAGCGTTGAAGATCCCGGACACGCGAGTGAAGCTTTCTTT.

CDR3 in DNA: TGTGCCAGCAGCCAGGCAGGGACAGGGAGTCGAACAGATACGCAGTATTTT. As protein: CASSQAGTGSRTDTQYF. V gene TRBV14 combines with J gene TRBJ2-3, with 9 bases aligning to TRBD1. The CDR3 totals 17 residues. Germline CDR1 and CDR2: SGHDN and FVKESK. V was clipped by 3 bases and J by 3 bases; unmatched bases: 10.

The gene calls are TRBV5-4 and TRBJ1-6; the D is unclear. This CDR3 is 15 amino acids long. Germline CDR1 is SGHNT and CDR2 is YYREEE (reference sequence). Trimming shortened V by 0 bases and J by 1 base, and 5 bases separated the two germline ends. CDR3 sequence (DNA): TGTGCCAGCAGCTTGGGAGGATCCTATAATTCACCCCTCCACTTT. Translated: CASSLGGSYNSPLHF.

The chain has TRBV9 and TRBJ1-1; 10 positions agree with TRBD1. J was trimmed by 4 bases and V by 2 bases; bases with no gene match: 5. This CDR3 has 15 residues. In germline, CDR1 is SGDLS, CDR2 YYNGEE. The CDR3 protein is CASSVTGQGGTEAFF. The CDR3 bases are TGTGCCAGCAGCGTCACTGGACAGGGGGGCACTGAAGCTTTCTTT.

CDR3 amino acids: CASSPRDRDYNEQFF. For the CDR3, the DNA is TGTGCCAGCAGCCCCCGGGACAGGGACTACAATGAGCAGTTCTTC. This chain connects TRBV9 to TRBJ2-1, with TRBD1 matching over 9 bases. The germline V gene has CDR1 SGDLS and CDR2 YYNGEE. The CDR3 covers 15 residues. J lost 3 bases, V lost 4 bases, and 5 bases had no gene match.

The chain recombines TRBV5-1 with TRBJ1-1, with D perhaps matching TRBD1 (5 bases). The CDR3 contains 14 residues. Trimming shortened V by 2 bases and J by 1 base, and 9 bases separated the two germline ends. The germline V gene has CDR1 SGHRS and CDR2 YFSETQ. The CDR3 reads CASSFDSPNTEAFF. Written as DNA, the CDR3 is TGCGCCAGCAGCTTCGACAGCCCGAACACTGAAGCTTTCTTT.

Here the CDR3 DNA reads TGTGCCAGCAGCGTTGGGACAGGGTCTTACACTGAAGCTTTCTTT. The encoded protein is CASSVGTGSYTEAFF. The chain uses TRBV11-3 and TRBJ1-1; 9 bases match TRBD1. J gave up 3 bases and V 5 bases, and 7 bases lay outside the gene matches. Germline loops: CDR1 SGHNT, CDR2 YENEEA. This CDR3 comprises 15 residues.

CDR3 in amino acids: CASSVSGGQNTEAFF. The DNA of the CDR3 is TGTGCCAGCAGCGTTAGTGGGGGACAGAACACTGAAGCTTTCTTT. The chain employs TRBV9 and TRBJ1-1, with a possible D match to TRBD1 (6 bases). This CDR3 has 15 residues. The ends were cut back, 2 bases at V and 1 base at J, with 12 bases in the middle. In germline, CDR1 is SGDLS, CDR2 YYNGEE. Combining the CDR3 with reference TRBV9 and TRBJ1-1 gives the whole variable domain DSGVTQTPKHLITATGQRVTLRCSPRSGDLSVYWYQQSLDQGLQFLIQYYNGEERAKGNILERFSAQQFPDLHSELNLSSLELGDSALYFCASSVSGGQNTEAFFGQGTRLTVV.

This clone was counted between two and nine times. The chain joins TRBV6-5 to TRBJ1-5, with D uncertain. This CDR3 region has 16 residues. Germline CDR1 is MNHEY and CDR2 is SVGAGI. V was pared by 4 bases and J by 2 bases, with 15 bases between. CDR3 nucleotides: TGTGCCAGCAGTTCGATCCCACCGGCGGGCAATCAGCCCCAGCATTTT. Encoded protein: CASSSIPPAGNQPQHF.